The 21 T cell receptor beta chains reported below all come from one sample, sequenced in a study of pediatric ulcerative colitis. Rectal tissue came from one to two pinch biopsies taken at colonoscopy. Assay used: immunoSEQ multiplex PCR; TCRdb lists only in-frame clones, some missing. The repertoire includes over 15,000 clones, 70% to 80% of them detected once, and 6% to 7% sits in the top ten. The sample taken for sequencing was gut tissue. The receptors were gathered from a boy aged 5-17 years with moderate ulcerative colitis.

This clone has only one observation. The CDR3 spells CASSHGQGSRGGSYNEQFF. The DNA of the CDR3 is TGTGCCAGCAGCCATGGACAGGGAAGCCGAGGAGGCTCCTACAATGAGCAGTTCTTC. V gene TRBV5-4 combines with J gene TRBJ2-1, with 8 bases identical to TRBD1. Germline V gene sequence: CDR1 SGHNT, CDR2 YYREEE (reference sequence). V shed 4 bases, J shed 0 bases, and the junction held 15 bases outside the gene matches. The CDR3 has 19 amino acids. Complete variable domain (other parts from reference TRBV5-4 and TRBJ2-1): ETGVTQSPTHLIKTRGQQVTLRCSSQSGHNTVSWYQQALGQGPQFIFQYYREEENGRGNFPPRFSGLQFPNYSSELNVNALELDDSALYLCASSHGQGSRGGSYNEQFFGPGTRLTVL.

V usage is TRBV9 and J usage is TRBJ1-6; D may be TRBD1 (5 bases). The germline V gene encodes CDR1 SGDLS and CDR2 YYNGEE. CDR3 length equals 14 residues. Trimming took off 3 bases at V and 7 bases at J, with 11 bases between the two ends. This chain's CDR3 is CASSGDRLNSPLHF. CDR3 coding DNA: TGTGCCAGCAGCGGAGACAGACTAAATTCACCCCTCCACTTT.

The chain uses TRBV29-1 and TRBJ1-2; no clear D. V was pared by 4 bases and J by 2 bases, with 8 bases between. In germline, CDR1 is SQVTM, CDR2 ANQGSEA. There are 12 residues in the CDR3. The CDR3 nucleotides read TGCAGCGTTGGCGGGCTCAACTATGGCTACACCTTC. Its protein is CSVGGLNYGYTF.

The rearrangement joins TRBV27 to TRBJ2-7; 9 bases are shared with TRBD1. CDR1 MNHEY and CDR2 SMNVEV come from the germline V gene (reference sequence). This CDR3 is 15 amino acids long. V dropped 6 bases and J dropped 1; count of bases not matched to a gene: 7. CDR3 in amino acids: CASSTTGGASYEQYF. DNA of the CDR3: TGTGCCAGCAGCACCACAGGGGGCGCGTCCTACGAGCAGTACTTC.

This clone was counted a single time. The J gene is TRBJ2-5, the V gene TRBV27, with D hard to call. This CDR3 has 13 amino acids. V shed 2 bases and J shed 7 bases, with 11 bases lying between them. Germline CDR1 MNHEY, CDR2 SMNVEV (reference sequence). DNA for the CDR3: TGTGCCAGCAGTTTAGGTCAGCACGGGACCCAGTACTTC. Protein sequence: CASSLGQHGTQYF.

V is TRBV5-8 and J is TRBJ1-5, with D possibly being TRBD1 (6 bases). The CDR3 consists of 16 residues. Deletions cut 2 bases from V and 2 bases from J, with 14 bases between. Germline V gene sequence: CDR1 SGHTS, CDR2 YDEGEE. The CDR3 loop reads CASSFFNRVGNQPQHF. CDR3 in DNA: TGTGCCAGCAGCTTTTTCAACAGGGTCGGCAATCAGCCCCAGCATTTT.

CDR3 in amino acids: CASGPTSPGTLNTEAFF. The CDR3 DNA follows: TGTGCTAGTGGTCCCACCTCCCCAGGTACCCTGAACACTGAAGCTTTCTTT. The rearrangement joins TRBV12-5 to TRBJ1-1; no reliable D call. Germline loops: CDR1 LGHNT, CDR2 FRNRAP. CDR3 length equals 17 residues. V was shortened by 5 bases and J by 0 bases, with 19 bases between the two germline ends.

The chain links TRBV5-4 to TRBJ1-4; maybe TRBD1 (5 bases). The CDR3 contains 14 residues. V shed 0 bases and J shed 7 bases, with 10 bases lying between them. Germline CDR1 reads SGHNT; CDR2 reads YYREEE (reference sequence). The CDR3 nucleotides are TGTGCCAGCAGCTTGGGGGACGTTGGTGAAAAACTGTTTTTT. This encodes CASSLGDVGEKLFF.

The chain combines TRBV9 with TRBJ2-2, with D possibly matching TRBD1 (5 bases). This CDR3 has 16 residues. Germline V gives CDR1 SGDLS, CDR2 YYNGEE. V dropped 0 bases and J dropped 5 bases, with 14 bases sitting between them. CDR3 sequence: CASSVDGALWTGELFF. In DNA, the CDR3 is TGTGCCAGCAGCGTAGATGGGGCGCTTTGGACCGGGGAGCTGTTTTTT. The full variable domain, rest sourced from reference TRBV9 and TRBJ2-2, is DSGVTQTPKHLITATGQRVTLRCSPRSGDLSVYWYQQSLDQGLQFLIQYYNGEERAKGNILERFSAQQFPDLHSELNLSSLELGDSALYFCASSVDGALWTGELFFGEGSRLTVL.

The table lists this clone with a few counts. The gene calls are TRBV18 and TRBJ1-2; tentative D call: TRBD1 (5 bases). Trimming removed 2 bases from V and 2 bases from J, with 12 bases in between. Germline CDR1 KGHSH, CDR2 LQKENI. The CDR3 is made up of 15 amino acids. The CDR3 reads CASSPGQLANYGYTF. CDR3 bases: TGTGCCAGCTCACCAGGACAACTTGCCAACTATGGCTACACCTTC.

The chain couples TRBV9 to TRBJ2-1, with D unclear. V lost 2 bases, J lost 3 bases, and 12 bases lay in between. Germline V lookup: CDR1 SGDLS, CDR2 YYNGEE. This CDR3 spans 15 amino acids. This chain's CDR3 is CASSVGTDYYNEQFF. The CDR3 nucleotides are TGTGCCAGCAGCGTTGGTACGGATTACTACAATGAGCAGTTCTTC.

The CDR3 DNA sequence: TGTGCCAGCAGTGAAACGACAGACCGAGGGTCTGGAAACACCATATATTTT. Translation: CASSETTDRGSGNTIYF. V usage is TRBV25-1 and J usage is TRBJ1-3, with D tentatively TRBD1 (5 bases). CDR1 is MGHDK, CDR2 SYGVNS, per germline. This CDR3 comprises 17 residues. Trimming removed 2 bases at V and 1 base at J, with 15 bases between.

The rearrangement uses TRBV19 and TRBJ1-5, with D tentatively TRBD1 (5 bases). The CDR3 covers 14 residues. The germline CDR1 and CDR2 sequences are LNHDA and SQIVND (reference sequence). V was clipped by 5 bases and J by 0 bases, with 8 bases between them. CDR3 nucleotides: TGTGCCAGTAGTTTTACAGGTAGCAATCAGCCCCAGCATTTT. Residues: CASSFTGSNQPQHF.

V is TRBV5-6 and J is TRBJ1-3; D is perhaps TRBD1 (6 bases). CDR1 is SGHDT and CDR2 is YYEEEE in the germline V gene. Trimming took off 4 bases at V and 0 bases at J, with 8 bases between the two ends. CDR3 length equals 14 residues. In DNA, the CDR3 is TGTGCCAGCAGCCGACAGGCCTCTGGAAACACCATATATTTT. The encoded protein is CASSRQASGNTIYF.

The chain uses TRBV6-5 and TRBJ2-1; D is possibly TRBD2 (7 bases). This CDR3 is built from 15 residues. Germline CDR1 and CDR2: MNHEY and SVGAGI. Trimming took 7 bases from V and 5 from J, leaving 18 bases between them. The CDR3 spells CASNPAGGPHNEQFF. In nucleotides, the CDR3 is TGTGCCAGCAACCCGGCCGGGGGGCCCCACAATGAGCAGTTCTTC.

The rearrangement joins TRBV7-8 to TRBJ2-7; 7 nucleotides align to TRBD2. The CDR3 is made up of 15 amino acids. Trimming at V came to 6 bases and at J to 0 bases, leaving 8 bases not matched to a gene. CDR1 and CDR2 from the germline V gene are SGHVS and FQNEAQ. The CDR3 protein is CASRDLGGYSYEQYF. CDR3 bases: TGTGCCAGCAGGGACCTCGGGGGGTACTCCTACGAGCAGTACTTC.

A remark on this clone: The CDR3 does not end in the conserved phenylalanine or tryptophan, so this is likely a read error. The limits of the CDR3 on the DNA are not certain, so only TCRdb's listed CDR3 is given. The V and J genes are TRBV19 and TRBJ1-6; the DNA was not compared with TRBD1, the D call given in the table. Germline values: CDR1 LNHDA, CDR2 SQIVND (reference sequence). With termini counted, the CDR3 has 11 amino acids. CDR3 sequence: CASREGQKFFL.

Comment on this clone: Other DNA sequences in the same sample also yield this CDR3. V is TRBV27 and J is TRBJ1-5, with 8 positions matching TRBD1. CDR3 length: 14 amino acids. The germline CDR1 and CDR2 sequences are MNHEY and SMNVEV (reference sequence). V gave up 4 bases and J gave up 6 bases; unmatched junction bases: 5. CDR3 amino acids: CASSSQGGGQPQHF. The CDR3 bases are TGTGCCAGCAGTTCACAGGGGGGAGGTCAGCCCCAGCATTTT.

The J gene is TRBJ2-1, the V gene TRBV5-1; D remains ambiguous. The CDR3 runs 14 residues. V was trimmed by 0 bases and J by 8 bases, leaving 12 bases between them. Per the germline V gene, CDR1 is SGHRS and CDR2 is YFSETQ. The chain's CDR3 is CASSLASGPYEQFF. The DNA of the CDR3 is TGCGCCAGCAGCTTGGCATCTGGGCCGTATGAGCAGTTCTTC.

This clone was recorded a few times. The V gene is TRBV9, the J gene TRBJ2-2; 7 nucleotides match TRBD1. Losses at the gene ends were 3 bases for V and 3 bases for J; bases not matched to a gene: 8. The germline gives CDR1 SGDLS, CDR2 YYNGEE. The CDR3 spans 16 residues. CDR3 sequence reads: CASSAGTAPDTGELFF. CDR3 bases: TGTGCCAGCAGCGCCGGGACAGCCCCCGACACCGGGGAGCTGTTTTTT.

The genes are TRBV9 and TRBJ1-2; D is unresolved. Per germline, CDR1 SGDLS and CDR2 YYNGEE. The length of the CDR3 is 16 residues. Trimming pared 0 bases from V and 5 bases from J, leaving 17 bases between. The CDR3 protein is CASSVGISTTVYGYTF. DNA of the CDR3: TGTGCCAGCAGCGTAGGAATCAGCACTACGGTATATGGCTACACCTTC.